The 17 T cell receptor beta chains reported below all come from one sample, sequenced in a study of neoadjuvant anti-PD-1 for oral cavity cancer. Time point here: after neoadjuvant nivolumab, at surgical resection. Using immunoSEQ multiplex PCR, the repertoire was profiled, and TCRdb retains in-frame clones only, with some absent. The profile shows 65,000 to 70,000 clones, roughly nine tenths of them singletons. Specimen: PBMCs, collected after nivolumab (anti-PD-1) treatment. The source is a person between 40 and 79 years old with oral cavity squamous cell carcinoma.

The chain uses TRBV10-3 and TRBJ1-5; 11 bases line up with TRBD1. The CDR3 runs 15 residues. Germline CDR1 reads ENHRY; CDR2 reads SYGVKD. Germline trimming cut 6 bases from V and 1 base from J; bases unmatched to any gene: 2. The CDR3 is CAIRGQGGSNQPQHF. DNA for the CDR3: TGTGCCATCAGGGGACAGGGGGGGAGCAATCAGCCCCAGCATTTT.

This chain connects TRBV6-5 to TRBJ1-5, with D maybe TRBD1 (6 bases). V gave up 5 bases and J gave up 3 bases, with 11 bases separating them. CDR1 is MNHEY and CDR2 is SVGAGI in the germline V gene. This CDR3 contains 14 residues. CDR3 DNA: TGTGCCAGCAGTCCGGGACATACCAATCAGCCCCAGCATTTT. This codes for CASSPGHTNQPQHF.

This clone is a singleton in its sample. The gene calls are TRBV6-6 and TRBJ2-1; a weak D match, TRBD1 (6 bases). V lost 7 bases and J 1 base, leaving 17 bases between the germline ends. The CDR3 covers 16 residues. Germline V gives CDR1 MNHNY, CDR2 SVGAGI (reference sequence). The CDR3 loop reads CASTQAQGRSYNEQFF. The CDR3 DNA reads TGTGCCAGCACCCAAGCCCAGGGGCGATCCTACAATGAGCAGTTCTTC.

The J gene is TRBJ2-2, the V gene TRBV25-1; 8 nucleotides agree with TRBD1. The ends lost 4 bases at V and 1 base at J; junction bases unmatched: 8. This CDR3 is 17 amino acids long. Germline V gene lookup returns CDR1 MGHDK and CDR2 SYGVNS. CDR3 DNA sequence: TGTGCCAGCAGTGCTAATTGGGGGACAGGGAACACCGGGGAGCTGTTTTTT. This codes for CASSANWGTGNTGELFF.

This clone was detected only a few times. The chain uses TRBV7-9 and TRBJ2-7, with D possibly being TRBD1 or TRBD2 (5 bases each). The CDR3 consists of 17 residues. CDR1 is SEHNR and CDR2 is FQNEAQ in the germline V gene (reference sequence). V lost 0 bases, J lost 5 bases, and 20 bases lay in between. CDR3 nucleotides: TGTGCCAGCAGCTTAGCCCCGGGACGCCGAAAAATGGACGAGCAGTACTTC. Protein: CASSLAPGRRKMDEQYF.

This rearrangement joins TRBV4-1 to TRBJ2-5, with TRBD2 matching 9 bases. CDR3 length: 18 amino acids. The germline gives CDR1 MGHRA, CDR2 YSYEKL. V lost 0 bases and J lost 5; bases outside the gene matches: 13. The CDR3 DNA is TGCGCCAGCAGCCAAGATAGACTGAGCGGGACTAGCAGGGAGACCCAGTACTTC. Its protein is CASSQDRLSGTSRETQYF.

The rearrangement joins TRBV28 to TRBJ2-2; no clear D. Per germline, CDR1 MDHEN and CDR2 SYDVKM. This CDR3 is 15 amino acids long. The V end lost 8 bases, the J end lost 5 bases, and 18 bases lay between the germline ends. CDR3 in amino acids: CASEGRRSRTGELFF. Written as DNA, the CDR3 is TGTGCCAGCGAAGGCAGGCGGTCCCGGACCGGGGAGCTGTTTTTT.

This clone appeared a single time. The chain recombines TRBV4-1 with TRBJ2-2; TRBD1 matches at 7 bases. The CDR3 length is 16 residues. J was trimmed by 3 bases and V by 0 bases; bases with no gene match: 4. CDR1 and CDR2 (germline): MGHRA, YSYEKL. The CDR3 nucleotides are TGCGCCAGCAGCCAAGATTGGGGACAGTACACCGGGGAGCTGTTTTTT. This gives the protein CASSQDWGQYTGELFF.

The rearrangement joins TRBV6-5 to TRBJ2-3; 8 nucleotides line up with TRBD2. CDR3 length: 15 amino acids. Losses at the gene ends were 6 bases for V and 1 base for J; bases not matched to a gene: 6. The germline gives CDR1 MNHEY, CDR2 SVGAGI. CDR3 sequence (DNA): TGTGCCAGCAGATATAGCGGGGTCCGCACAGATACGCAGTATTTT. Protein product: CASRYSGVRTDTQYF.

The genes are TRBV7-9 and TRBJ2-6, with a tentative D call TRBD1 (7 bases). This CDR3 is built from 17 residues. Germline assignment: CDR1 SEHNR and CDR2 FQNEAQ (reference sequence). Trimming pared 8 bases from V and 4 bases from J, leaving 21 bases between. The CDR3 reads CASGSGGGRGGANVLTF. The DNA for the CDR3 is TGTGCCAGCGGCTCCGGAGGGGGCCGTGGCGGGGCCAACGTCCTGACTTTC.

The sample holds one count of this clone. CDR3 residues: CASSSGTGRRGTQYF. The CDR3 region has the DNA TGTGCCAGCAGCTCAGGGACAGGCCGAAGGGGGACCCAGTACTTC. The chain recombines TRBV7-2 with TRBJ2-5; 8 nucleotides agree with TRBD1. Germline CDR1 is SGHTA and CDR2 is FQGNSA. V lost 4 bases to trimming and J lost 7 bases; unmatched junction nucleotides: 11. The CDR3 extends over 15 amino acids.

The DNA of the CDR3 is TGTGCCAGCCGCCCCGGGCTAGACGGAAACACCATATATTTT. Its translation: CASRPGLDGNTIYF. The chain recombines TRBV18 with TRBJ1-3; unclear D gene. Germline lookup yields CDR1 KGHSH and CDR2 LQKENI. The CDR3 contains 14 residues. V was clipped by 8 bases and J by 4 bases, with 15 bases between them.

This clone was counted only a few times. This sequence joins TRBV27 and TRBJ1-1; D remains unclear. Germline CDR1 is MNHEY and CDR2 is SMNVEV (reference sequence). The CDR3 sequence is 13 residues long. The V end lost 1 base, the J end lost 3 bases, and 6 bases lay between the germline ends. DNA for the CDR3: TGTGCCAGCAGTTTATACAGCTACACTGAAGCTTTCTTT. This sequence encodes CASSLYSYTEAFF.

The V call is TRBV19, the J call TRBJ2-3, with TRBD2 matching over 7 bases. The CDR3 consists of 15 residues. Germline V gives CDR1 LNHDA, CDR2 SQIVND (reference sequence). Trimming at V came to 4 bases and at J to 0 bases, leaving 4 bases not matched to a gene. This CDR3 is CASSSFSGSTDTQYF. The DNA of the CDR3 is TGTGCCAGTAGTAGCTTTAGCGGGAGCACAGATACGCAGTATTTT.

The chain couples TRBV11-1 to TRBJ1-5; TRBD1 agrees at 9 bases. Germline CDR1 is SGHAT and CDR2 is FQDESV (reference sequence). Trimming cost V 4 bases and J 7 bases; bases outside gene matches: 5. There are 14 residues in the CDR3. The CDR3 DNA follows: TGTGCCAGCAGCTCGGGACAGGGAGAACAGCCCCAGCATTTT. Protein sequence: CASSSGQGEQPQHF.

The rearrangement joins TRBV7-2 to TRBJ1-3; D unresolved. V shed 4 bases and J shed 0 bases, with 10 bases lying between them. Per germline, CDR1 SGHTA and CDR2 FQGNSA. CDR3 length equals 15 residues. The chain's CDR3 is CASSSLGVSGNTIYF. The CDR3 bases are TGTGCCAGCAGCTCGCTCGGGGTCTCTGGAAACACCATATATTTT.

This chain connects TRBV2 to TRBJ2-7; 7 bases agree with TRBD1. The V and J ends lost 8 bases and 4 bases, in that order; junction bases with no gene match: 8. Germline CDR1 SNHLY, CDR2 FYNNEI. This CDR3 spans 13 amino acids. Here the CDR3 DNA reads TGTGCCAGCGGACAGGATCTATTTTACGAGCAGTACTTC. As protein: CASGQDLFYEQYF.